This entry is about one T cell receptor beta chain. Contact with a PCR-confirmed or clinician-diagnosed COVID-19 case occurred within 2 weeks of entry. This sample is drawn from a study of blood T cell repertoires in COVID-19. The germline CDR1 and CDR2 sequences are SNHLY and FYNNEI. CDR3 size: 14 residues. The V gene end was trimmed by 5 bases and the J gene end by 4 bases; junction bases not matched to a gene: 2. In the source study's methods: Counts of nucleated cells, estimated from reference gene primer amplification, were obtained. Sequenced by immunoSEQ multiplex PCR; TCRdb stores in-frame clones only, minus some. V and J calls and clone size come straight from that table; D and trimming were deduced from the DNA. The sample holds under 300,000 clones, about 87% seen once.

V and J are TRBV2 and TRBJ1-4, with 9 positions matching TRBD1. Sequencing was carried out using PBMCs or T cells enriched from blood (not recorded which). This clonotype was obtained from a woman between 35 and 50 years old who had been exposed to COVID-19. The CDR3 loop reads CASSTDRGNEKLFF. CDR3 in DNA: TGTGCCAGCAGTACGGACAGGGGTAATGAAAAACTGTTTTTT.